A single sample is the source of the 30 T cell receptor beta chains below, sequenced in a study of T-cell memory formation after mild COVID-19. TCRdb reprocessed the 5' RACE reads via MiXCR and lists one record per CDR3 protein. This table has some 210,000 distinct CDR3 sequences, approximately 20% appearing once. The sequenced sample consisted of PBMCs or a T cell subset sorted from them (not recorded which). All receptors come from an adult woman who had mild COVID-19 (a few samples of this study predate the infection). Cell type and time point are not known.

This clonotype was detected a few times. The chain is built from TRBV12-3 or TRBV12-4 and TRBJ2-5; 8 bases are shared with TRBD2. The CDR3 is 14 residues long. V lost 6 bases and J lost 5; bases outside the gene matches: 8. This chain's CDR3 is CASSPIAGWETQYF. The DNA of the CDR3 is TGTGCCAGCAGCCCCATAGCGGGGTGGGAGACCCAGTACTTC.

The CDR3 DNA follows: TGTGCCAGCGCTAGGACAAGCAGCCTGGGTGTGTATTTT. Encoded protein: CASARTSSLGVYF. The rearrangement joins TRBV2 to TRBJ2-3, with D tentatively TRBD1 (5 bases). The CDR3 totals 13 residues. Germline V gene sequence: CDR1 SNHLY, CDR2 FYNNEI. V dropped 8 bases and J dropped 14 bases, with 23 bases sitting between them.

The rearrangement uses TRBV7-9 and TRBJ1-2; D gene unclear. Per germline, CDR1 SEHNR and CDR2 FQNEAQ (reference sequence). Trimming stripped 5 bases from V and 8 bases from J, with 15 bases between. The CDR3 sequence is 13 residues long. The CDR3: CASSARGSGGYTF. CDR3 nucleotide sequence: TGTGCCAGCAGCGCGCGAGGTTCTGGCGGCTACACCTTC.

This clonotype was recorded once. V is TRBV7-9 and J is TRBJ1-4, with 8 bases matching TRBD1. The germline V gene encodes CDR1 SEHNR and CDR2 FQNEAQ (reference sequence). With V trimmed by 4 bases and J by 1 base, 2 bases remained unmatched. The CDR3 extends over 15 amino acids. The CDR3 DNA sequence: TGTGCCAGCAGCTACGGACAGGGAACTAATGAAAAACTGTTTTTT. Translating gives CASSYGQGTNEKLFF.

The chain is built from TRBV3-1 and TRBJ1-4; the D gene is possibly TRBD1 (5 bases). V was clipped by 5 bases and J by 8 bases, with 18 bases between them. From germline, CDR1 is LGHDT and CDR2 YNNKEL (reference sequence). There are 15 residues in the CDR3. CDR3 in amino acids: CASSFRRTRGEKLFF. DNA of the CDR3: TGTGCCAGCAGCTTTCGACGGACAAGAGGGGAAAAACTGTTTTTT.

This clonotype was detected only a few times. V is TRBV7-2 and J is TRBJ2-7; D unresolved. The CDR3 sequence is 13 residues long. Trimming took 5 bases from V and 1 from J, leaving 9 bases between them. Germline lookup yields CDR1 SGHTA and CDR2 FQGNSA. CDR3 nucleotides: TGTGCCAGCAGCGTAGGGTGGTCCTACGAGCAGTACTTC. This translates into CASSVGWSYEQYF.

This clonotype has a handful of counts. The rearrangement joins TRBV6-5 to TRBJ2-4, with TRBD1 matching 8 bases. The germline CDR1 and CDR2 sequences are MNHEY and SVGAGI. V lost 7 bases, J lost 7 bases, and 9 bases stayed unmatched. This CDR3 contains 14 residues. The CDR3 spells CASTPPTGANIQYF. The CDR3 bases are TGTGCCAGCACGCCCCCGACAGGGGCCAACATTCAGTACTTC.

This chain links TRBV10-3 with TRBJ2-3, with D maybe TRBD2 (5 bases). This CDR3 is built from 15 residues. CDR1 ENHRY and CDR2 SYGVKD come from the germline V gene. With 1 base removed from V and 3 bases from J, the gap between germline ends came to 11 bases. The CDR3 protein is CAISEWRVGTDTQYF. CDR3 nucleotides: TGTGCCATCAGTGAGTGGCGGGTAGGGACAGATACGCAGTATTTT.

CDR3 residues: CASSQVDRVWHGYTF. The CDR3 DNA sequence: TGCGCCAGCAGCCAAGTGGACAGGGTATGGCATGGCTACACCTTC. The rearrangement links TRBV4-1 to TRBJ1-2; 8 bases align to TRBD1. CDR3 length equals 15 residues. The V gene's germline CDR1 is MGHRA and CDR2 YSYEKL. Trimming took 1 base from V and 6 from J; bases not matched to a gene: 7.

The V call is TRBV24-1, the J call TRBJ2-2; no definite D call. This CDR3 is built from 17 residues. Trimming took off 2 bases at V and 1 base at J, with 13 bases between the two ends. CDR1 KGHDR and CDR2 SFDVKD come from the germline V gene. The CDR3 nucleotides read TGTGCCACCAGTGATTCGACGTTCCCTTTGAACACCGGGGAGCTGTTTTTT. Translating gives CATSDSTFPLNTGELFF.

This clonotype was observed a handful of times. The chain employs TRBV20-1 and TRBJ1-1, with D perhaps TRBD1 (5 bases). The CDR3 runs 12 residues. Trimming shortened V by 7 bases and J by 5 bases, and 14 bases separated the two germline ends. Germline CDR1 and CDR2: DFQATT and SNEGSKA (reference sequence). The CDR3: CSVLDTLTEAFF. The CDR3 nucleotides are TGCAGTGTATTGGACACTCTTACTGAAGCTTTCTTT.

This clonotype was detected only a few times. The J gene is TRBJ2-3, the V gene TRBV12-3 or TRBV12-4; a possible D gene is TRBD2 (6 bases). Trimming pared 7 bases from V and 6 bases from J, leaving 26 bases between. The CDR3 sequence is 17 residues long. CDR3 protein: CASTVGRSGLREDTQYF. As DNA, the CDR3 is TGTGCCAGCACCGTAGGGCGTTCGGGATTACGGGAGGATACGCAGTATTTT.

The CDR3 sequence is CATSIGLSYEQYF. The CDR3 coding sequence is TGTGCCACCAGCATAGGCCTGTCGTACGAGCAGTACTTC. The chain has TRBV15 and TRBJ2-7; no reliable D call. Between the trimmed V and J ends, which lost 4 bases and 4 bases, there was a span of 11 bases. Germline values: CDR1 LNHNV, CDR2 YYDKDF (reference sequence). This CDR3 has 13 residues.

Ten or more counts support this clonotype. The chain uses TRBV7-9 and TRBJ2-3, with D perhaps TRBD2 (5 bases). V was cut by 3 bases and J by 6 bases, with 7 bases left in between. This CDR3 spans 12 amino acids. From germline, CDR1 is SEHNR and CDR2 FQNEAQ (reference sequence). The CDR3 sequence is CASSFEGDTQYF. As DNA, the CDR3 is TGTGCCAGCAGCTTTGAGGGTGATACGCAGTATTTT.

The V and J genes are TRBV21-1 and TRBJ1-2; TRBD1 is the table's D call and was not checked against the DNA. TRBV21-1 is deemed a pseudogene. The CDR3 sequence is 14 residues long. The CDR3 reads CASSRDRGKDGYTF. The CDR3 coding sequence is TGTGCCAGCAGCCGAGACAGGGGGAAGGATGGCTACACCTTC.

This clonotype was recorded many times. This chain links TRBV12-3 or TRBV12-4 with TRBJ1-6; D is undetermined. CDR3 length: 14 residues. The V and J ends lost 5 bases and 5 bases respectively, with 10 bases between them. The CDR3 reads CASSLTGDNSPLHF. The CDR3 coding sequence is TGTGCCAGCAGTCTCACGGGAGATAATTCACCCCTCCACTTT.

The chain recombines TRBV20-1 with TRBJ2-1; D gene uncertain. Trimming took off 6 bases at V and 4 bases at J, with 13 bases between the two ends. Per germline, CDR1 DFQATT and CDR2 SNEGSKA (reference sequence). This CDR3 contains 13 residues. The CDR3 DNA reads TGCAGTGCCCTCAAGGGTGGTTACAATGAGCAGTTCTTC. Residues: CSALKGGYNEQFF.

This chain uses TRBV29-1 with TRBJ2-2, with 7 bases identical to TRBD1. The germline gives CDR1 SQVTM, CDR2 ANQGSEA. Losses at the gene ends were 6 bases for V and 2 bases for J; bases not matched to a gene: 6. The CDR3 is 14 amino acids. CDR3 sequence: CSVGRDSNTGELFF. CDR3 DNA: TGCAGCGTCGGTAGGGACAGTAACACCGGGGAGCTGTTTTTT.

The sample holds a few counts of this clonotype. The genes are TRBV20-1 and TRBJ2-3; 8 bases line up with TRBD2. Looked up from germline, CDR1 is DFQATT and CDR2 is SNEGSKA (reference sequence). This CDR3 contains 15 residues. V shed 6 bases and J 6 bases; nucleotides not matched to a gene: 14. CDR3 region: CSAASARGGVDTQYF. The CDR3 DNA reads as TGCAGTGCCGCAAGTGCCCGGGGGGGGGTGGATACGCAGTATTTT.

This chain connects TRBV12-3 or TRBV12-4 to TRBJ2-1, with D perhaps matching TRBD1 (5 bases). V was clipped by 5 bases and J by 0 bases, with 11 bases between them. This CDR3 contains 15 residues. The CDR3 protein is CASSPGLYSYNEQFF. The CDR3 DNA reads as TGTGCCAGCAGTCCAGGGCTTTACTCCTACAATGAGCAGTTCTTC.

A few counts support this clonotype. V and J are TRBV7-9 and TRBJ2-1, with unresolved D. Germline CDR1 SEHNR, CDR2 FQNEAQ (reference sequence). V was trimmed by 3 bases and J by 5 bases, leaving 20 bases between them. CDR3 length equals 17 residues. The CDR3 protein is CASSFPPSSRQDNEQFF. CDR3 DNA sequence: TGTGCCAGCAGCTTTCCACCTTCTAGTCGGCAGGACAATGAGCAGTTCTTC. Drawing the rest from reference TRBV7-9 and TRBJ2-1, the complete variable domain is DTGVSQNPRHKITKRGQNVTFRCDPISEHNRLYWYRQTLGQGPEFLTYFQNEAQLEKSRLLSDRFSAERPKGSFSTLEIQRTEQGDSAMYLCASSFPPSSRQDNEQFFGPGTRLTVL.

This rearrangement joins TRBV20-1 to TRBJ2-1; a possible D gene is TRBD2 (6 bases). The germline V gene has CDR1 DFQATT and CDR2 SNEGSKA (reference sequence). The CDR3 loop spans 14 amino acids. With 3 bases removed from V and 2 bases from J, the gap between germline ends came to 11 bases. CDR3 residues: CSASDGGAYNEQFF. The CDR3 nucleotides are TGCAGTGCTAGCGATGGAGGGGCCTACAATGAGCAGTTCTTC.

This clonotype was seen at least ten times. The chain employs TRBV20-1 and TRBJ2-5; D perhaps matches TRBD2 (6 bases). CDR1 is DFQATT, CDR2 SNEGSKA, per germline (reference sequence). The CDR3 is made up of 15 amino acids. V gave up 6 bases and J gave up 4 bases, with 21 bases separating them. In DNA form, the CDR3 reads TGCAGTGCCAACGGAGGGGCCGAGTTAGCAGAGACCCAGTACTTC. Encoded protein: CSANGGAELAETQYF.

This clonotype was counted only a few times. J is TRBJ2-5 and V is TRBV5-1; 11 nucleotides align to TRBD1. The CDR3 contains 14 residues. J lost 6 bases, V lost 3 bases, and 4 bases had no gene match. Germline V gene lookup returns CDR1 SGHRS and CDR2 YFSETQ. For the CDR3, the DNA is TGCGCCAGCAGCTCAGGACAGGGGGCTCAGACCCAGTACTTC. Translating gives CASSSGQGAQTQYF.

The J gene is TRBJ2-3, the V gene TRBV18; a weak D match, TRBD1 (6 bases). The V end was cut by 5 bases, the J end by 2 bases, with 14 bases between. The CDR3 spans 15 residues. Germline lookup yields CDR1 KGHSH and CDR2 LQKENI. The CDR3 DNA reads as TGTGCCAGCTCAGAGACAGGAGCGACCACAGATACGCAGTATTTT. Encoded protein: CASSETGATTDTQYF.

The chain employs TRBV18 and TRBJ1-1; 9 bases fit TRBD1. Per germline, CDR1 KGHSH and CDR2 LQKENI. J lost 5 bases, V lost 6 bases, and 10 bases had no gene match. This CDR3 has 15 amino acids. CDR3 DNA sequence: TGTGCCAGCTCCCCCGGGACAGGGAGAACAACTGAAGCTTTCTTT. This translates into CASSPGTGRTTEAFF.

The J gene is TRBJ2-3, the V gene TRBV5-1, with 9 nucleotides matching TRBD2. The germline CDR1 and CDR2 sequences are SGHRS and YFSETQ. The length of the CDR3 is 17 residues. V shed 0 bases, J shed 5 bases, and the junction held 10 bases outside the gene matches. This CDR3 reads CASSLVGTSNSGDTQYF. CDR3 in DNA: TGCGCCAGCAGCTTGGTTGGGACTAGCAACTCGGGAGATACGCAGTATTTT. Supplemented by reference TRBV5-1 and TRBJ2-3, the full variable domain reads KAGVTQTPRYLIKTRGQQVTLSCSPISGHRSVSWYQQTPGQGLQFLFEYFSETQRNKGNFPGRFSGRQFSNSRSEMNVSTLELGDSALYLCASSLVGTSNSGDTQYFGPGTRLTVL.

The gene calls are TRBV5-1 and TRBJ2-1; possible D gene TRBD1, 6 bases. The V gene's germline CDR1 is SGHRS and CDR2 YFSETQ. The CDR3 has 13 residues. V was pared by 4 bases and J by 5 bases, with 10 bases between. CDR3 sequence: CASSDRTDNEQFF. In DNA form, the CDR3 reads TGCGCCAGCAGCGACAGGACGGACAATGAGCAGTTCTTC. The complete variable domain, with remaining parts taken from reference TRBV5-1 and TRBJ2-1, reads KAGVTQTPRYLIKTRGQQVTLSCSPISGHRSVSWYQQTPGQGLQFLFEYFSETQRNKGNFPGRFSGRQFSNSRSEMNVSTLELGDSALYLCASSDRTDNEQFFGPGTRLTVL.

The V call is TRBV29-1, the J call TRBJ1-3, with 7 nucleotides matching TRBD1. With V trimmed by 4 bases and J by 4 bases, 13 bases remained unmatched. Germline-derived CDR1 and CDR2 are SQVTM and ANQGSEA. The CDR3 spans 16 residues. The CDR3 loop reads CSVGRAGGTHGNTIYF. CDR3 DNA sequence: TGCAGCGTTGGGAGGGCAGGGGGGACGCACGGAAACACCATATATTTT.

The CDR3 region has the DNA TGCGCCAGCAGCTTGAGGCCTAGCGGGAGTAGGGATGAGCAGTTCTTC. It translates to CASSLRPSGSRDEQFF. J is TRBJ2-1 and V is TRBV5-1; 10 nucleotides line up with TRBD2. Germline assignment: CDR1 SGHRS and CDR2 YFSETQ. The CDR3 totals 16 residues. The ends lost 1 base at V and 8 bases at J; junction bases unmatched: 9.